The clone carrying this T cell receptor (beta chain) was picked up one time. What it recognizes is unknown. The junction had 10 bases not matched to a gene; V was cut back by 4 bases and J by 1 base. CDR3 length: 17 residues. The germline V gene encodes CDR1 MNHNS and CDR2 SASEGT. The donors were members of the validation cohort, which comprised about 120 subjects and was separate from the first cohort of 666 subjects. The data were obtained in a study of cytomegalovirus exposure and HLA in healthy donors. Points from the study as a whole: TCR beta chains numbering roughly 150 were designated cytomegalovirus-associated. Rare TCR sequences dominated, though some public TCRs recurred in many donors. One later analysis, an examination of the 100 to 150 validation repertoires, found that first-cohort TCR clusters tended to co-occur in them.

The data were produced by immunoSEQ multiplex PCR, yet TCRdb's version contains in-frame clones alone and is incomplete. The sample lists 120,000 or so clones; roughly nine tenths were seen once. The sample comprised PBMCs. This TCR was sampled from a young woman in good health and CMV-seronegative. V gene TRBV6-1 combines with J gene TRBJ1-3; 7 nucleotides align to TRBD1. CDR3 DNA: TGTGCCAGCAGTGCCGGGACAGAGCAATTATCTGGAAACACCATATATTTT. Amino acids: CASSAGTEQLSGNTIYF.